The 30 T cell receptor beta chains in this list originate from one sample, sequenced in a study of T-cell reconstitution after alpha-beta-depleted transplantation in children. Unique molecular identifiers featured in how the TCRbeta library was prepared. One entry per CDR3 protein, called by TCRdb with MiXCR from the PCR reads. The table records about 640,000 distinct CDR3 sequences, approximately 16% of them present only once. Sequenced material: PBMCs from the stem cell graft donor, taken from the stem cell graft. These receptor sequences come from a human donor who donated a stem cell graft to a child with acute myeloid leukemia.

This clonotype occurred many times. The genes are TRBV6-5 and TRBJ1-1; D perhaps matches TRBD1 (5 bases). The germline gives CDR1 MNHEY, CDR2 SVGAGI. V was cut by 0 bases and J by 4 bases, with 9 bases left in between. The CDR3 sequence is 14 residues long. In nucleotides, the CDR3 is TGTGCCAGCAGTTACTCCCCCGGGACCACTGAAGCTTTCTTT. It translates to CASSYSPGTTEAFF.

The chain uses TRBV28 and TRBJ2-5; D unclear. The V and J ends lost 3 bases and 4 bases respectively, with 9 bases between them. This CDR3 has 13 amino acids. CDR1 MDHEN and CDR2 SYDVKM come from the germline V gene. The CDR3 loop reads CASSLASVETQYF. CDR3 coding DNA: TGTGCCAGCAGTTTGGCGTCTGTAGAGACCCAGTACTTC.

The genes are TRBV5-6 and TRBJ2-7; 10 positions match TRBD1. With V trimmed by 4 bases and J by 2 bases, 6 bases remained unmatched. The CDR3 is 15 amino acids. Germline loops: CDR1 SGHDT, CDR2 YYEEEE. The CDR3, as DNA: TGTGCCAGCAGCGGCCTGACAGGGGGCCCCTACGAGCAGTACTTC. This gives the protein CASSGLTGGPYEQYF.

The CDR3 loop reads CASSFDGTENQPQHF. The CDR3 nucleotides are TGTGCCAGCAGCTTTGACGGGACAGAGAATCAGCCCCAGCATTTT. The chain carries TRBV7-2 and TRBJ1-5; TRBD1 matches 7 bases. V dropped 3 bases and J dropped 4; count of bases not matched to a gene: 6. CDR1 is SGHTA and CDR2 is FQGNSA in the germline V gene. The CDR3 extends over 15 amino acids.

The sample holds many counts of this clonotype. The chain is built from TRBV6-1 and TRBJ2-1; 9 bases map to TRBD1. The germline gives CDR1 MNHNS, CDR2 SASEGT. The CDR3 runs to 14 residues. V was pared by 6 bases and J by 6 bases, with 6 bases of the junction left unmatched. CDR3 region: CASRSGTGINEQFF. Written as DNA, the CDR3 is TGTGCCAGCAGATCCGGGACAGGGATCAATGAGCAGTTCTTC.

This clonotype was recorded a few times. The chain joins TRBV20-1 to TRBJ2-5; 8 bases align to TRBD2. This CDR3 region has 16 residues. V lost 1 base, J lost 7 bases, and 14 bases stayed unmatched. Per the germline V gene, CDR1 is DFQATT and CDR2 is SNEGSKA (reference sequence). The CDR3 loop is CSARVLRGAPRGTQYF. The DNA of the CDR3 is TGCAGTGCTAGAGTTTTGCGGGGGGCCCCAAGGGGGACCCAGTACTTC.

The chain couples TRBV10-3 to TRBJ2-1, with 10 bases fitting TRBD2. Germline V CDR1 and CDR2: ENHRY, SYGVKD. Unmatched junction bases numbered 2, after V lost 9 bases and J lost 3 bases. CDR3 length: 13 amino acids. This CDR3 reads CAIRLAGYNEQFF. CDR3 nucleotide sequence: TGTGCCATACGACTAGCGGGCTACAATGAGCAGTTCTTC.

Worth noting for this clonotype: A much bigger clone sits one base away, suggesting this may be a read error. The CDR3 coding sequence is TGCAGTGCTAGAGATCTAAAGGACCCACTGAACGTTGGCTACACCTTC. Its translation is CSARDLKDPLNVGYTF. The rearrangement uses TRBV20-1 and TRBJ1-2; the D is unclear. The germline V gene has CDR1 DFQATT and CDR2 SNEGSKA (reference sequence). Trimming took 0 bases from V and 7 from J, leaving 21 bases between them. The CDR3 extends over 16 amino acids.

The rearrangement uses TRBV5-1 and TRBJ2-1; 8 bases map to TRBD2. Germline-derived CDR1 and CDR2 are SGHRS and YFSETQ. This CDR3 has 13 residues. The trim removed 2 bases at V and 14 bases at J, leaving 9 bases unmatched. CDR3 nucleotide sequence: TGCGCCAGCAGCTTTTCAAGTAGCGGGGTTAAGTTCTTC. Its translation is CASSFSSSGVKFF.

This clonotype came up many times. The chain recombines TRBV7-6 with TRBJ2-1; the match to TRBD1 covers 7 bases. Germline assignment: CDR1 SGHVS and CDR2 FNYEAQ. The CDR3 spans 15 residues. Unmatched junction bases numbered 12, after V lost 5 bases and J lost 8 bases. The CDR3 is CASSVGQVGLDEQFF. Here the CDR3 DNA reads TGTGCCAGCAGCGTTGGACAGGTCGGCCTAGATGAGCAGTTCTTC.

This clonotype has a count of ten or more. The CDR3 sequence is CASGGVSTDTQYF. The CDR3 DNA sequence: TGTGCCAGCGGGGGGGTTAGCACAGATACGCAGTATTTT. This chain links TRBV12-3 or TRBV12-4 with TRBJ2-3, with 7 positions matching TRBD2. The CDR3 has 13 residues. V lost 8 bases to trimming and J lost 0 bases; unmatched junction nucleotides: 2.

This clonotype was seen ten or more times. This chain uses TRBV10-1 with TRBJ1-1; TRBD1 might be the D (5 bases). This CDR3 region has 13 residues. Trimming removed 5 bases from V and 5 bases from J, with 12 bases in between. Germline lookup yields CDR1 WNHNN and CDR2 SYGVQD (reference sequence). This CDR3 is CASSRKEGTEAFF. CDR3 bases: TGCGCCAGCAGTAGAAAGGAGGGGACTGAAGCTTTCTTT.

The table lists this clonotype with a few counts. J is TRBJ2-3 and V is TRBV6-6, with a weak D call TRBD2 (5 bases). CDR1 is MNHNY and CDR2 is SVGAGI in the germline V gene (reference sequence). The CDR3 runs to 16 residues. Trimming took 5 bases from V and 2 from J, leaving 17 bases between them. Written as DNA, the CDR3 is TGTGCCAGCAGTCAGCAGGACTCTTTTTACACAGATACGCAGTATTTT. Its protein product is CASSQQDSFYTDTQYF.

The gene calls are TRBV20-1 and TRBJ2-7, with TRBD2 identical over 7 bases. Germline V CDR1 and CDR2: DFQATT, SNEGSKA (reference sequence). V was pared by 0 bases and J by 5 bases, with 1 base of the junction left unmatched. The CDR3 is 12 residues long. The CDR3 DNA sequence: TGCAGTGCTAGAGAGGCGGGGGACGAGCAGTACTTC. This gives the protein CSAREAGDEQYF.

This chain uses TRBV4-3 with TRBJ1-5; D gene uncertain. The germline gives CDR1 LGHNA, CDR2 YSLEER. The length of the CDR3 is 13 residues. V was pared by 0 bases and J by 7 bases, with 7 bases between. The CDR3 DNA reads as TGCGCCAGCAGCCAAGATGTATCCCAGCCCCAGCATTTT. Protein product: CASSQDVSQPQHF.

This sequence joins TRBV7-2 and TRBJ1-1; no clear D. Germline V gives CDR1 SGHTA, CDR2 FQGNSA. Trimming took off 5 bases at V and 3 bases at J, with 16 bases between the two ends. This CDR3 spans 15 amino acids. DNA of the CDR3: TGTGCCAGCAGCACCCGCTACGGGGTGGACACTGAAGCTTTCTTT. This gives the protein CASSTRYGVDTEAFF.

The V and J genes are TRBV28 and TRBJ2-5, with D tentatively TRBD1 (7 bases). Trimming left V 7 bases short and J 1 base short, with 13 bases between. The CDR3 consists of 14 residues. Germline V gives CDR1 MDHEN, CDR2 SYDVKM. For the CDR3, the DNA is TGTGCCAGCATCCAGGGGGGCTTCCAAGAGACCCAGTACTTC. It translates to CASIQGGFQETQYF.

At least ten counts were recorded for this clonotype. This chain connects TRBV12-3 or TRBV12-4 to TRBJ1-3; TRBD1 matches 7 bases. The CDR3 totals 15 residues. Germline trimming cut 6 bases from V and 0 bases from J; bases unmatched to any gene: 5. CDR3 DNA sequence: TGTGCCAGCAGAACGACAGGGTTCTCTGGAAACACCATATATTTT. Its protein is CASRTTGFSGNTIYF.

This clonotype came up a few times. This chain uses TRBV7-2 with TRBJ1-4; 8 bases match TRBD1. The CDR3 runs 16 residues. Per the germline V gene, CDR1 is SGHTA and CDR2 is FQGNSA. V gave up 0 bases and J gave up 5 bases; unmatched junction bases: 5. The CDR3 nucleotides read TGTGCCAGCAGCTTAGCGAGGACAGGGACAAATGAAAAACTGTTTTTT. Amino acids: CASSLARTGTNEKLFF.

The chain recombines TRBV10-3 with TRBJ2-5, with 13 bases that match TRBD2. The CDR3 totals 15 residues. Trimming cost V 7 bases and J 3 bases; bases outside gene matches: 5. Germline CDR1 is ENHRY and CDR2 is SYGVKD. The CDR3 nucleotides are TGTGCCATCATAGCCGGGACTAGCGGGGAAGAGACCCAGTACTTC. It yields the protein CAIIAGTSGEETQYF.

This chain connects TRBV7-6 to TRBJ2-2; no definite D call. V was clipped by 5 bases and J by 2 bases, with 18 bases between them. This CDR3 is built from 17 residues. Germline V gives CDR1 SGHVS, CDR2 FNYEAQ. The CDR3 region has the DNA TGTGCCAGCAGCCCCCTTCGCTTGAGAAGTAACACCGGGGAGCTGTTTTTT. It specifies CASSPLRLRSNTGELFF. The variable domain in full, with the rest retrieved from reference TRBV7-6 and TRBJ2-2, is GAGVSQSPRYKVTKRGQDVALRCDPISGHVSLYWYRQALGQGPEFLTYFNYEAQQDKSGLPNDRFSAERPEGSISTLTIQRTEQRDSAMYRCASSPLRLRSNTGELFFGEGSRLTVL.

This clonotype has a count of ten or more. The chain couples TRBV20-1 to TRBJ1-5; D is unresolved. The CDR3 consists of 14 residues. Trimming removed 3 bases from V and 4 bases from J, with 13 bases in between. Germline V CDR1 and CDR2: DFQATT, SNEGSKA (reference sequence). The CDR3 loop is CSASERPINQPQHF. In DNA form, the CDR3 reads TGCAGTGCTAGCGAGAGGCCTATTAATCAGCCCCAGCATTTT.

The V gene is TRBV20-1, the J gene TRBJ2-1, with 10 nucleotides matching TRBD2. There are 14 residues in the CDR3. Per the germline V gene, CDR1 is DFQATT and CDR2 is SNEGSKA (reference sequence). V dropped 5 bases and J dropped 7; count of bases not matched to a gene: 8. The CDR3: CSAGSSGGLNEQFF. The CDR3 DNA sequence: TGCAGTGCTGGGTCTAGCGGGGGATTGAATGAGCAGTTCTTC.

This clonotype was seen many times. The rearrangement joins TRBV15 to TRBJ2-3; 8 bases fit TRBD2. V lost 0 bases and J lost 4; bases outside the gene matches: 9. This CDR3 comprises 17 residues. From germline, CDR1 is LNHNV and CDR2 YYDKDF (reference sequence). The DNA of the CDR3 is TGTGCCACCAGCAGAGATCGGGACGGGGGGGCGGCAGATACGCAGTATTTT. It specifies CATSRDRDGGAADTQYF.

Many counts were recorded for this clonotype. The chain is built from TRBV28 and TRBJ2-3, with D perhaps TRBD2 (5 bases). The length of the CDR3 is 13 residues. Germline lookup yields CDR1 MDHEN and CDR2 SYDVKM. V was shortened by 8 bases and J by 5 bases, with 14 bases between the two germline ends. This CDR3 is CASRRTAVDTQYF. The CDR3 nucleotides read TGTGCCAGCCGCCGGACTGCCGTAGATACGCAGTATTTT.

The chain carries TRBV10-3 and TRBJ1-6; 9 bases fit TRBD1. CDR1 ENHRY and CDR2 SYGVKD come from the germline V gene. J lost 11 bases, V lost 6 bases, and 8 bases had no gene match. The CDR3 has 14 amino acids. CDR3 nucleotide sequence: TGTGCCATCAGCTTGCAAGGACAGGGGACACCCCTCCACTTT. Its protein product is CAISLQGQGTPLHF.

For the CDR3, the DNA is TGTGCCAGCTCACAGAACCGGGAGGGCGATTCACCCCTCCACTTT. Its translation is CASSQNREGDSPLHF. V is TRBV18 and J is TRBJ1-6; D not resolved. Germline V CDR1 and CDR2: KGHSH, LQKENI. CDR3 size: 15 residues. The V end was cut by 4 bases, the J end by 8 bases, with 15 bases between.

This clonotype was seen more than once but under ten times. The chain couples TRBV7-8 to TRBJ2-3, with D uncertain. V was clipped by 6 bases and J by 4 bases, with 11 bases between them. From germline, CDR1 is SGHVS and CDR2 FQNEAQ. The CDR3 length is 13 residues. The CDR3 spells CASRPSGPDTQYF. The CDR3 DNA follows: TGTGCCAGCAGACCCTCGGGTCCAGATACGCAGTATTTT.

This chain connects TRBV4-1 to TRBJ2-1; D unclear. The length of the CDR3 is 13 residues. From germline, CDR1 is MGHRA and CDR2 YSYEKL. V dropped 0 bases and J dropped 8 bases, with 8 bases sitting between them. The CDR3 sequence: CASSQEGADEQFF. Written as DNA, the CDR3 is TGCGCCAGCAGCCAAGAAGGCGCAGATGAGCAGTTCTTC.

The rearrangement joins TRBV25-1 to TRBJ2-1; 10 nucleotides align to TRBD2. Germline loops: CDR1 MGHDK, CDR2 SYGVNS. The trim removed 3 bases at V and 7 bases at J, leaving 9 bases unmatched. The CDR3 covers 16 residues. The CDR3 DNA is TGTGCCAGCAGTGATGGTCAAGGACTAGCGGAGAATGAGCAGTTCTTC. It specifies CASSDGQGLAENEQFF.